A selection of T cell receptor beta chains follows, all from one sample in a study of OX40 agonist ivuxolimab in advanced cancers. Libraries were prepared by immunoSEQ multiplex PCR; TCRdb keeps only in-frame clonotypes and omits some of them. The sample carries tens of thousands of clones, approximately 86% recorded once. The source material was CD4+ or CD8+ T cells sorted from blood, sampled in a trial of the OX40 agonist ivuxolimab. These receptor sequences come from an adult with an advanced solid tumor such as melanoma, head and neck, liver or kidney cancer. The CDR3 runs from the conserved cysteine through the conserved F or W. The D gene is left open where the match is weak. Not all rows give a size; the values are once, few, many and, for expanded clones, a class.

V	length	D	J	size	CDR3	DNA
TRBV19	17	.	TRBJ2-3	.	CASSRSGGGMTTDTQYF	TGTGCCAGTAGTCGGTCCGGAGGGGGCATGACGACAGATACGCAGTATTTT
TRBV12-5	17	.	TRBJ2-2	.	CASGFGTGIGDTGELFF	TGTGCTAGCGGTTTCGGTACGGGGATTGGGGACACCGGGGAGCTGTTTTTT
TRBV7-2	11	.	TRBJ2-5	once	CASSNGGTQYF	TGTGCCAGCAGCAACGGAGGGACCCAGTACTTC
TRBV9	15	.	TRBJ1-3	.	CASSVSGVKRNTIYF	TGTGCCAGCAGCGTATCGGGGGTGAAAAGAAACACCATATATTTT
TRBV25-1	16	.	TRBJ1-4	.	CASSAGVEDRNEKLFF	TGTGCCAGCAGTGCCGGGGTGGAAGACAGAAATGAAAAACTGTTTTTT
TRBV14	14	.	TRBJ1-2	.	CASSQDEFADGYTF	TGTGCCAGCAGCCAAGATGAGTTTGCCGATGGCTACACCTTC
TRBV5-4	16	TRBD1	TRBJ2-1	.	CASSPPTGNYYNEQFF	TGTGCCAGCAGCCCCCCGACAGGGAACTACTACAATGAGCAGTTCTTC
TRBV21-1	14	.	TRBJ1-3	.	CASSKLDIGNTIYF	TGTGCCAGCAGCAAATTGGACATCGGAAACACCATATATTTT
TRBV21-1	15	.	TRBJ2-7	.	CASSKVATGSYEQYF	.
TRBV11-2	13	.	TRBJ2-5	.	CASSLEVSETQYF	TGTGCCAGCAGCTTAGAGGTTTCGGAGACCCAGTACTTC
TRBV5-1	15	TRBD1	TRBJ2-2	once	CASRTTGGRTGELFF	TGCGCCAGCAGGACGACAGGGGGGCGCACCGGGGAGCTGTTTTTT
TRBV5-4	15	TRBD1	TRBJ2-2	.	CASSWGQGNTGELFF	TGTGCCAGCAGCTGGGGACAGGGGAACACCGGGGAGCTGTTTTTT
TRBV5-1	13	.	TRBJ1-5	once	CASSRAAGGPQHF	TGCGCCAGCAGCCGGGCGGCCGGCGGGCCCCAGCATTTT
TRBV4-1	16	TRBD2	TRBJ2-3	once	CASSQPRSGRKDTQYF	TGCGCCAGCAGCCAACCCCGCAGCGGGAGGAAGGATACGCAGTATTTT
TRBV5-6	12	TRBD1	TRBJ1-3	.	CASSLRQGVIYF	TGTGCCAGCAGCCTACGACAGGGGGTCATATATTTT
TRBV7-8	15	TRBD1	TRBJ2-5	.	CASRITGTGEETQYF	TGTGCCAGCAGGATTACGGGGACAGGAGAAGAGACCCAGTACTTC
TRBV19	14	.	TRBJ1-5	.	CASNPGISNQPQHF	TGTGCCAGTAACCCAGGGATTAGCAATCAGCCCCAGCATTTT
TRBV12-2	13	.	TRBJ2-2	few	CANRTSGTGELFF	TGTGCAAACCGGACTAGCGGGACCGGGGAGCTGTTTTTT
TRBV19	17	TRBD2	TRBJ2-1	.	CASSIDLIAGGVHEQFF	TGTGCCAGTAGTATTGACCTAATAGCGGGGGGGGTCCATGAGCAGTTCTTC
TRBV7-2	13	.	TRBJ2-7	many	CASSQPSDYEQYF	TGTGCCAGCAGCCAGCCTTCGGACTACGAGCAGTACTTC
TRBV4-2	15	.	TRBJ1-1	.	CASIPAGLGNTEAFF	TGTGCCAGCATCCCGGCCGGGTTGGGGAACACTGAAGCTTTCTTT
TRBV19	15	TRBD1	TRBJ1-5	.	CASSRDRESNQPQHF	TGTGCCAGTAGTCGGGACAGGGAGAGCAATCAGCCCCAGCATTTT
TRBV7-9	15	.	TRBJ1-1	.	CASSYPQEGHTEAFF	TGTGCCAGCAGCTACCCACAGGAGGGTCACACTGAAGCTTTCTTT
TRBV7-3	14	.	TRBJ2-3	.	CASSLMAPTDTQYF	TGTGCCAGCAGCTTAATGGCCCCCACAGATACGCAGTATTTT
TRBV6-6	14	.	TRBJ1-4	few	CASSYGLTNEKLFF	TGTGCCAGCAGTTACGGACTAACTAATGAAAAACTGTTTTTT
TRBV10-3	13	.	TRBJ1-1	.	CASTEMGNTEAFF	TGTGCCTCGACGGAGATGGGGAACACTGAAGCTTTCTTT
TRBV5-4	15	TRBD2	TRBJ2-5	.	CASSRSGGTRETQYF	TGTGCCAGCAGTCGTAGCGGGGGGACTCGGGAGACCCAGTACTTC
TRBV6-4	15	TRBD2	TRBJ2-2	.	CASSESAGLTGELFF	TGTGCCAGCAGTGAATCAGCGGGGCTCACCGGGGAGCTGTTTTTT
TRBV27	13	.	TRBJ2-2	.	CASSPHSSGELFF	TGTGCCAGCAGTCCCCATAGTTCCGGGGAGCTGTTTTTT
TRBV27	15	.	TRBJ2-1	.	CASSLFPDFANEQFF	TGTGCCAGCAGTTTATTCCCGGACTTTGCTAATGAGCAGTTCTTC
TRBV7-2	15	.	TRBJ2-1	.	CASSLESGQGSFKFF	TGTGCCAGCAGCTTAGAATCAGGGCAGGGCAGTTTCAAGTTCTTC
TRBV30	12	.	TRBJ2-1	.	CAWSSGLVEQFF	TGTGCCTGGAGTTCTGGTTTGGTTGAGCAGTTCTTC